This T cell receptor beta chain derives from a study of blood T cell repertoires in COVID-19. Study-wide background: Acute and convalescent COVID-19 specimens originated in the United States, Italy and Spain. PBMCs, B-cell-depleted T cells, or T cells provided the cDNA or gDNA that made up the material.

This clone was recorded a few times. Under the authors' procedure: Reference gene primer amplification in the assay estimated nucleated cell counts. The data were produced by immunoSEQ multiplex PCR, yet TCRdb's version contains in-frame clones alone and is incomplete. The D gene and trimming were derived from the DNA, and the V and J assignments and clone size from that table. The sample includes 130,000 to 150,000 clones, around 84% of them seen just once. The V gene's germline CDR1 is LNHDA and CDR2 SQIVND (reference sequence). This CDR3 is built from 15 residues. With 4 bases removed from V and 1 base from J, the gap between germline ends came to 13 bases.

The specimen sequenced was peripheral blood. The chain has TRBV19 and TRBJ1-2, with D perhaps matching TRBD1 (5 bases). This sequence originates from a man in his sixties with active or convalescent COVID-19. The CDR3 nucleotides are TGTGCCAGTAGTACTGGACATAGTGTTAACTATGGCTACACCTTC. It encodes CASSTGHSVNYGYTF. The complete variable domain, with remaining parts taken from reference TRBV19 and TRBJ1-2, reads DGGITQSPKYLFRKEGQNVTLSCEQNLNHDAMYWYRQDPGQGLRLIYYSQIVNDFQKGDIAEGYSVSREKKESFPLTVTSAQKNPTAFYLCASSTGHSVNYGYTFGSGTRLTVV.